These 30 T cell receptor beta chains came from one sample sequenced in a study of control samples from healthy donors and cancer patients. The assay was immunoSEQ multiplex PCR, and TCRdb's table has in-frame clones only and misses some. The repertoire has about 83,000 clones, 91% of them found once; the top ten carry 17%. Specimen: blood. These receptors originate from a man aged 45-65 years in good health.

As DNA, the CDR3 is TGTGCCAGCAGCTTACCACAGGATAACTATGGCTACACCTTC. Amino acid sequence: CASSLPQDNYGYTF. The V gene is TRBV7-9, the J gene TRBJ1-2; TRBD1 might be the D (5 bases). Germline values: CDR1 SEHNR, CDR2 FQNEAQ (reference sequence). Trimming took 2 bases from V and 1 from J, leaving 8 bases between them. This CDR3 has 14 residues.

The V call is TRBV14, the J call TRBJ2-3; no firm D call. V lost 1 base, J lost 7 bases, and 12 bases lay in between. CDR3 size: 14 residues. In germline, CDR1 is SGHDN, CDR2 FVKESK. For the CDR3, the DNA is TGTGCCAGCAGCCAAGGGAGAAGTTCATATACGCAGTATTTT. Amino acids: CASSQGRSSYTQYF.

The V gene is TRBV5-1, the J gene TRBJ1-1, with 7 positions matching TRBD1. Germline lookup yields CDR1 SGHRS and CDR2 YFSETQ. The CDR3 sequence is 15 residues long. V dropped 1 base and J dropped 5; count of bases not matched to a gene: 8. The DNA of the CDR3 is TGCGCCAGCAGCTTGAGGGGGCAGGCCGGGACTGAAGCTTTCTTT. It translates to CASSLRGQAGTEAFF.

The V and J genes are TRBV19 and TRBJ1-1; D call uncertain. CDR1 is LNHDA, CDR2 SQIVND, per germline (reference sequence). The CDR3 has 15 residues. Deletions cut 7 bases from V and 3 bases from J, with 18 bases between. The CDR3 here is CASMLGGRADTEAFF. CDR3 sequence (DNA): TGTGCCAGTATGCTGGGAGGAAGGGCCGACACTGAAGCTTTCTTT.

The gene calls are TRBV5-6 and TRBJ2-5; no clear D. Germline V CDR1 and CDR2: SGHDT, YYEEEE. V lost 4 bases, J lost 5 bases, and 18 bases lay in between. This CDR3 spans 15 amino acids. The CDR3 loop reads CASSPLDGFFETQYF. The CDR3 coding sequence is TGTGCCAGCAGCCCTCTGGATGGTTTTTTTGAGACCCAGTACTTC.

CDR3: CASARGTSYEQYF. DNA for the CDR3: TGTGCCAGCGCCCGGGGTACCTCCTACGAGCAGTACTTC. The chain joins TRBV6-5 to TRBJ2-7; a weak D match, TRBD2 (5 bases). Trimming removed 8 bases at V and 0 bases at J, with 11 bases between. The CDR3 extends over 13 amino acids. The germline V gene has CDR1 MNHEY and CDR2 SVGAGI.

The chain combines TRBV14 with TRBJ2-3; 8 nucleotides line up with TRBD2. The CDR3 length is 16 residues. CDR1 SGHDN and CDR2 FVKESK come from the germline V gene. V shed 3 bases and J 4 bases; nucleotides not matched to a gene: 9. Here the CDR3 reads CASSHGRLARSDTQYF. The CDR3 bases are TGTGCCAGCAGCCATGGTAGACTAGCGCGGTCAGATACGCAGTATTTT.

The rearrangement links TRBV11-1 to TRBJ2-5; D could derive from TRBD1 or TRBD2 (5 bases each). The germline V gene encodes CDR1 SGHAT and CDR2 FQDESV (reference sequence). Deletions cut 3 bases from V and 2 bases from J, with 7 bases between. The CDR3 runs 13 residues. The CDR3 DNA is TGTGCCAGCAGCTTTTGGGGGCAAGAGACCCAGTACTTC. Translating it yields CASSFWGQETQYF.

V gene TRBV4-2 combines with J gene TRBJ1-6; D unresolved. The CDR3 covers 15 residues. Germline CDR1 and CDR2: LGHNA and YNFKEQ. Trimming pared 0 bases from V and 8 bases from J, leaving 11 bases between. CDR3 DNA: TGTGCCAGCAGCCAAGAGCAGACAATTCATTCACCCCTCCACTTT. Translation gives CASSQEQTIHSPLHF.

This chain connects TRBV18 to TRBJ1-2; no definite D call. Germline values: CDR1 KGHSH, CDR2 LQKENI. CDR3 length: 13 amino acids. V was pared by 3 bases and J by 6 bases, with 11 bases between. The CDR3 DNA is TGTGCCAGCTCACCTCCGGGAGTGAATGGCTACACCTTC. It translates to CASSPPGVNGYTF.

The chain is built from TRBV6-6 and TRBJ1-5; D gene uncertain. Trimming took off 7 bases at V and 6 bases at J, with 16 bases between the two ends. Looked up from germline, CDR1 is MNHNY and CDR2 is SVGAGI (reference sequence). The length of the CDR3 is 14 residues. The chain's CDR3 is CASIRTQGSQPQHF. In DNA, the CDR3 is TGTGCCAGCATTCGGACCCAAGGTTCTCAGCCCCAGCATTTT.

The rearrangement links TRBV11-2 to TRBJ2-7, with TRBD2 matching 8 bases. Losses at the gene ends were 5 bases for V and 3 bases for J; bases not matched to a gene: 6. The CDR3 totals 14 residues. CDR1 and CDR2 (germline): SGHAT, FQNNGV. For the CDR3, the DNA is TGTGCCAGCAGCGAGGGACTAGACAACTACGAGCAGTACTTC. This translates into CASSEGLDNYEQYF.

This chain uses TRBV12-5 with TRBJ1-1, with D perhaps matching TRBD1 (6 bases). The CDR3 consists of 14 residues. Trimming removed 1 base from V and 5 bases from J, with 11 bases in between. CDR1 is LGHNT and CDR2 is FRNRAP in the germline V gene. The CDR3 region has the DNA TGTGCTAGTGGTTTGGGGGGGGCATGGACTGAAGCTTTCTTT. Its translation is CASGLGGAWTEAFF.

The V and J genes are TRBV6-5 and TRBJ1-1, with D possibly being TRBD1 (5 bases). The V end was cut by 6 bases, the J end by 12 bases, with 17 bases between. CDR3 length equals 12 residues. Germline-derived CDR1 and CDR2 are MNHEY and SVGAGI. The CDR3 bases are TGTGCCAGCAGCTATACCGGGACCGAAACTTTCTTT. The encoded protein is CASSYTGTETFF.

The chain uses TRBV7-2 and TRBJ1-2; 8 bases fit TRBD1. CDR1 is SGHTA, CDR2 FQGNSA, per germline. V lost 3 bases to trimming and J lost 6 bases; unmatched junction nucleotides: 6. The CDR3 length is 14 residues. The CDR3 loop reads CASSLGDRSNGYTF. The CDR3 DNA reads TGTGCCAGCAGCTTGGGGGACAGGTCTAATGGCTACACCTTC.

The rearrangement joins TRBV10-3 to TRBJ2-7; the D is unclear. This CDR3 spans 13 amino acids. V was pared by 0 bases and J by 10 bases, with 13 bases between. Germline values: CDR1 ENHRY, CDR2 SYGVKD. The CDR3 spells CAISESDPLPQYF. The CDR3, as DNA: TGTGCCATCAGTGAGTCAGACCCCCTTCCCCAGTACTTC.

The chain employs TRBV14 and TRBJ2-5, with D perhaps TRBD1 or TRBD2 (5 bases each). Germline V gene lookup returns CDR1 SGHDN and CDR2 FVKESK. This CDR3 region has 14 residues. Trimming took off 0 bases at V and 5 bases at J, with 10 bases between the two ends. CDR3 sequence: CASSQEQGRETQYF. CDR3 DNA: TGTGCCAGCAGCCAAGAGCAGGGACGGGAGACCCAGTACTTC.

This clone was seen once. This chain joins TRBV6-5 and TRBJ2-1; a weak D match, TRBD2 (7 bases). V lost 8 bases, J lost 8 bases, and 19 bases lay in between. CDR1 is MNHEY and CDR2 is SVGAGI in the germline V gene. CDR3 length: 14 residues. CDR3 region: CASRTAGGIHEQFF. The CDR3 nucleotides are TGTGCCAGCCGGACAGCCGGGGGGATACATGAGCAGTTCTTC.

The chain links TRBV12-3 or TRBV12-4 to TRBJ1-2, with D perhaps matching TRBD1 (5 bases). Trimming removed 8 bases at V and 8 bases at J, with 15 bases between. This CDR3 is 12 amino acids long. Here the CDR3 DNA reads TGTGCCAGCTATTTTCGGGGGTCCGGCTACACCTTC. Protein: CASYFRGSGYTF.

The chain carries TRBV5-1 and TRBJ2-3, with D unclear. This CDR3 has 14 amino acids. Trimming took 9 bases from V and 4 from J, leaving 18 bases between them. Germline assignment: CDR1 SGHRS and CDR2 YFSETQ. CDR3 sequence (DNA): TGCGCCACTTCCTCGGCGAGTCCCCCAGATACGCAGTATTTT. Translated, it gives CATSSASPPDTQYF.

V is TRBV30 and J is TRBJ1-2, with D unresolved. The CDR3 runs to 11 residues. Per the germline V gene, CDR1 is GTSNPN and CDR2 is SVGIG (reference sequence). V gave up 2 bases and J gave up 3 bases, with 4 bases separating them. CDR3 in amino acids: CAWSIDYGYTF. DNA for the CDR3: TGTGCCTGGAGTATCGACTATGGCTACACCTTC.

In its sample, this clone was seen once. The V gene is TRBV2, the J gene TRBJ2-1; D perhaps matches TRBD2 (6 bases). The V gene's germline CDR1 is SNHLY and CDR2 FYNNEI. The CDR3 covers 14 residues. V shed 7 bases and J shed 4 bases, with 14 bases lying between them. The CDR3 DNA reads as TGTGCCAGCACGCCGGGGGTGGAATACAATGAGCAGTTCTTC. It is translated as CASTPGVEYNEQFF.

CDR3 in amino acids: CATSDPGQGPWGQPQHF. CDR3 nucleotides: TGTGCCACCAGTGACCCCGGGCAGGGTCCCTGGGGTCAGCCCCAGCATTTT. V gene TRBV24-1 combines with J gene TRBJ1-5; perhaps TRBD1 as D (5 bases). Germline V lookup: CDR1 KGHDR, CDR2 SFDVKD. This CDR3 has 17 amino acids. V shed 4 bases and J shed 6 bases, with 21 bases lying between them.

The chain joins TRBV18 to TRBJ1-4; a possible D gene is TRBD1 (5 bases). Germline V lookup: CDR1 KGHSH, CDR2 LQKENI. The V and J ends lost 3 bases and 3 bases respectively, with 11 bases between them. There are 15 residues in the CDR3. CDR3 in amino acids: CASSPRSRANEKLFF. DNA of the CDR3: TGTGCCAGCTCACCGAGATCCAGGGCTAATGAAAAACTGTTTTTT.

Worth noting for this clone: A junction boundary mismatches the germline segment, possibly from a read error. The chain links TRBV14 to TRBJ1-1, with D unclear. The V gene's germline CDR1 is SGHDN and CDR2 FVKESK. This CDR3 has 13 residues. CDR3 sequence reads: CASSQDMRELIRF. The DNA for the CDR3 is TGTGCCAGCAGCCAAGATATGAGAGAGTTAATACGCTTT.

The genes are TRBV6-6 and TRBJ2-7; D not resolved. This CDR3 has 13 residues. The germline CDR1 and CDR2 sequences are MNHNY and SVGAGI (reference sequence). V was cut by 4 bases and J by 6 bases, with 13 bases left in between. The CDR3 here is CASSFAETGEQYF. The CDR3 DNA reads as TGTGCCAGCAGTTTTGCTGAGACGGGCGAGCAGTACTTC.

The rearrangement links TRBV14 to TRBJ1-2; 7 nucleotides agree with TRBD1. CDR1 and CDR2 from the germline V gene are SGHDN and FVKESK. V shed 5 bases, J shed 8 bases, and the junction held 14 bases outside the gene matches. The CDR3 consists of 15 residues. CDR3 loop: CASSDYRDSRSGYTF. CDR3 DNA sequence: TGTGCCAGCAGCGACTACCGGGACAGTAGAAGCGGCTACACCTTC.

This chain links TRBV24-1 with TRBJ2-7; 12 bases match TRBD2. Germline loops: CDR1 KGHDR, CDR2 SFDVKD. Trimming took 3 bases from V and 3 from J; bases not matched to a gene: 2. The CDR3 runs 15 residues. The DNA of the CDR3 is TGTGCCACCAGTGATGGACTAGCGGGGCGCTACGAGCAGTACTTC. This gives the protein CATSDGLAGRYEQYF.

This rearrangement joins TRBV2 to TRBJ1-2; D is unclear. V dropped 6 bases and J dropped 2 bases, with 16 bases sitting between them. Germline CDR1 reads SNHLY; CDR2 reads FYNNEI. The length of the CDR3 is 15 residues. The CDR3 reads CASSEVVLGNYGYTF. The CDR3 DNA sequence: TGTGCCAGCAGCGAGGTCGTCCTGGGGAACTATGGCTACACCTTC.

V gene TRBV7-2 combines with J gene TRBJ2-1, with a weak D call TRBD1 (7 bases). The CDR3 consists of 19 residues. Deletions cut 4 bases from V and 0 bases from J, with 22 bases between. CDR1 and CDR2 (germline): SGHTA, FQGNSA. CDR3 sequence reads: CASSSPSRGRGNSYNEQFF. CDR3 coding DNA: TGTGCCAGCAGCTCGCCAAGTAGGGGGCGGGGTAACTCCTACAATGAGCAGTTCTTC.